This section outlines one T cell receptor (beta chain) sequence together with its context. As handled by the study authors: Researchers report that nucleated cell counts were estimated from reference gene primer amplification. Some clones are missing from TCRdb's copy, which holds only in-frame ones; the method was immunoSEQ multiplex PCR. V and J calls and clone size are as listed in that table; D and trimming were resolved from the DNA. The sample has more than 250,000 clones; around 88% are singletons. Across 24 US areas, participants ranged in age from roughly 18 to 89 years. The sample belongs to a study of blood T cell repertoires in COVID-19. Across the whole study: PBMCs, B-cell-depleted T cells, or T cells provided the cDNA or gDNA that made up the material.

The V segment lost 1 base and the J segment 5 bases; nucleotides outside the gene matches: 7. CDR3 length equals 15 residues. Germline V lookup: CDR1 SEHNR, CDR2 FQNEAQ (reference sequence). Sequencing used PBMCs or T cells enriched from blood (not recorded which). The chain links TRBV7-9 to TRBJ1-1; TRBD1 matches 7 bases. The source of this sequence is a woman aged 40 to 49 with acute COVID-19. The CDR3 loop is CASSLGQGVRTEAFF. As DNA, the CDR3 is TGTGCCAGCAGCTTAGGACAGGGTGTGCGAACTGAAGCTTTCTTT.